One and the same sample provided the 6 T cell receptor beta chains below, sequenced in a study of control samples from healthy donors and cancer patients. Sequencing used immunoSEQ multiplex PCR; TCRdb keeps in-frame clones, though not all of them. Altogether 55,000 to 90,000 clones are present, over 75% being singletons, with the ten largest covering 28%. Sequences were obtained from blood. These receptors were taken from a man between 50 and 59 years old in good health.

The J gene is TRBJ1-1, the V gene TRBV3-1 (or the pseudogene TRBV3-2); D remains ambiguous. Per the germline V gene, CDR1 is LGHDT and CDR2 is YNNKEL (reference sequence). The CDR3 extends over 11 amino acids. Trimming pared 4 bases from V and 11 bases from J, leaving 11 bases between. The CDR3 nucleotides read TGTGCCAGCAGCCTGAAGGCGCGGGCTTTCTTT. Translating gives CASSLKARAFF.

The rearrangement uses TRBV7-9 and TRBJ2-7; D remains unclear. The germline V gene has CDR1 SEHNR and CDR2 FQNEAQ (reference sequence). V was shortened by 6 bases and J by 1 base, with 10 bases between the two germline ends. The CDR3 runs to 13 residues. This CDR3 reads CASRFGGSYEQYF. In DNA, the CDR3 is TGTGCCAGCAGGTTCGGTGGGTCCTACGAGCAGTACTTC.

This chain links TRBV5-4 with TRBJ1-5; D remains unclear. The CDR3 covers 12 residues. V gave up 3 bases and J gave up 5 bases, with 6 bases separating them. Germline V gene sequence: CDR1 SGHNT, CDR2 YYREEE (reference sequence). CDR3 sequence (DNA): TGTGCCAGCAGCTCAATAGATCAGCCCCAGCATTTT. Protein sequence: CASSSIDQPQHF.

This chain joins TRBV5-4 and TRBJ1-4; 10 bases align to TRBD1. Germline V lookup: CDR1 SGHNT, CDR2 YYREEE (reference sequence). V shed 2 bases and J 7 bases; nucleotides not matched to a gene: 11. The CDR3 extends over 17 amino acids. The CDR3 DNA reads TGTGCCAGCAGCTTTGGGCGCCCGGGACAGGGGCGTGAAAAACTGTTTTTT. This sequence encodes CASSFGRPGQGREKLFF.

Worth noting for this clone: One end of the junction is discordant with germline, which a read error may explain. V gene TRBV19 combines with J gene TRBJ1-2, with a tentative D call TRBD1 (6 bases). The germline V gene encodes CDR1 LNHDA and CDR2 SQIVND (reference sequence). This CDR3 region has 8 residues. The CDR3 DNA reads TGTGCCAGTAGGGGGACACCGTTC. Residues: CASRGTPF. Using reference TRBV19 and TRBJ1-2 for the parts outside the CDR3, the full variable domain is DGGITQSPKYLFRKEGQNVTLSCEQNLNHDAMYWYRQDPGQGLRLIYYSQIVNDFQKGDIAEGYSVSREKKESFPLTVTSAQKNPTAFYLCASRGTPFGSGTRLTVV.

The chain couples TRBV7-9 to TRBJ1-5, with D maybe TRBD1 (5 bases). CDR1 and CDR2 (germline): SEHNR, FQNEAQ (reference sequence). The CDR3 spans 15 residues. The ends were cut back, 5 bases at V and 0 bases at J, with 11 bases in the middle. The CDR3 here is CASSEGTYSNQPQHF. The CDR3 DNA is TGTGCCAGCAGCGAGGGGACGTATAGCAATCAGCCCCAGCATTTT.